This T cell receptor beta chain is drawn from a study of T cells in Graves' hyperthyroidism and ophthalmopathy. General study results and limits: The blood repertoire included most of the expanded thyroid clonotypes above 0.001.

Using RNA transcripts as the source, TCR beta CDR3 regions were amplified. HTBI primers were employed in a first-round RT-PCR of the TCR CDR3. TCRdb fed the multiplex PCR reads into MiXCR, producing one record per CDR3 protein. Here the sample spans more than 500,000 distinct CDR3 sequences, around 45% being singletons. Unmatched junction bases numbered 10, after V lost 0 bases and J lost 14 bases. Germline V gene lookup returns CDR1 SGHRS and CDR2 YFSETQ. The CDR3 runs 14 residues. A word on this clonotype: Its antigen remains unknown.

The chain employs TRBV5-1 and TRBJ1-5, with 8 bases fitting TRBD1. Input material: peripheral blood or thyroid tissue (not recorded which). The sequence was obtained from an adult woman with Graves' disease, either hyperthyroidism or ophthalmopathy (not recorded which). The chain's CDR3 is CASSLDRDRGYEHF. Written as DNA, the CDR3 is TGCGCCAGCAGCTTGGACCGAGACAGGGGCTACGAGCATTTT.